The following is a T cell receptor (beta chain) sequence with its context. The antigen remains unidentified. CDR1 and CDR2 (germline): MNHEY, SMNVEV (reference sequence). V was cut by 3 bases and J by 10 bases, with 16 bases left in between. CDR3 length: 15 residues. The time point denotes: baseline pretreatment blood. As for treatment: 15 Gy SBRT to primary tumor, nephrectomy 4 weeks later. This renal cell carcinoma was of the clear cell type. This entry belongs to a study of radiation and T cells in renal cell carcinoma. Study conclusions and caveats: Top tumor clonotypes rose in blood 2 weeks post-radiation, then contracted.

The protocol was immunoSEQ multiplex PCR, while the TCRdb copy is restricted to in-frame clones and leaves out a portion. The sample includes approximately 45,000 clones, 65% to 90% of them seen just once. The V gene is TRBV27, the J gene TRBJ1-6, with D possibly matching TRBD1 (5 bases). The sequencing used blood, collected from a patient whose treatment included radiotherapy and nephrectomy. The receptor comes from a woman in her 70s with renal cell carcinoma. Here the CDR3 DNA reads TGTGCCAGCAGTTTTAGGGGCTCCGTTTTCTCACCCCTCCACTTT. Its translation: CASSFRGSVFSPLHF.